This is a list of T cell receptor beta chains from one sample in a study of cytomegalovirus exposure and HLA in healthy donors. Produced via immunoSEQ multiplex PCR; TCRdb's table is partial and in-frame only. This sample has 200,000 to 250,000 clones, with over 80% found just once. Sequencing used PBMCs. Every receptor here comes from a woman in her twenties or thirties in good health and CMV-seropositive. Both conserved end residues are part of each CDR3. The order of the fields is D gene, V gene, J gene, clone size, CDR3 DNA, CDR3 protein. D genes are given only for firm matches. Only some rows state a clone size, as once, few, many or a class for expanded clones.

TRBD1,TRBV28,TRBJ1-1,NA,TGTGCCAGCAGTCACAGGGGTAAGGACACTGAAGCTTTCTTT,CASSHRGKDTEAFF
NA,TRBV29-1,TRBJ1-1,NA,TGCAGCGTCGAGGCAGGGTTCGCTGAAGCTTTCTTT,CSVEAGFAEAFF
TRBD1,TRBV29-1,TRBJ2-2,NA,TGCAGCGTTTCAGGGGGCCTGAACACCGGGGAGCTGTTTTTT,CSVSGGLNTGELFF
NA,TRBV29-1,TRBJ1-5,NA,TGCAGCGCCCAGTCAGGGGAGGATCAGCCCCAGCATTTT,CSAQSGEDQPQHF
NA,TRBV5-4,TRBJ2-1,NA,TGTGCCAGCAGCTGGGGACTGGGGGTTTACAATGAGCAGTTCTTC,CASSWGLGVYNEQFF
TRBD2,TRBV6-4,TRBJ2-2,NA,TGTGCCAGCAGTGACGGGAGGGCCGACACCGGGGAGCTGTTTTTT,CASSDGRADTGELFF
NA,TRBV2,TRBJ2-7,many,TGTGCCAGCAGTATTAACCGGGGCTCGGGTTACGAGCAGTACTTC,CASSINRGSGYEQYF
NA,TRBV7-9,TRBJ1-2,few,TGTGCCAGCAGTTCTGATTATGGCTACACCTTC,CASSSDYGYTF
NA,TRBV6-7,TRBJ2-1,NA,TGTGCCAGCAGTCATCGGCTAACATTGTATGATGAGCAGTTCTTC,CASSHRLTLYDEQFF
NA,TRBV27,TRBJ2-7,few,TGTGCCAGCAGTCCTCAACCGGGACCTACCTACGAGCAGTACTTC,CASSPQPGPTYEQYF
TRBD2,TRBV13,TRBJ2-7,NA,TGTGCCAGCAGCCCCCTAGGGGCTAGCGGGAGGTACGAGCAGTACTTC,CASSPLGASGRYEQYF
NA,TRBV30,TRBJ2-3,NA,TGTGCCTGGAGTGTGGATTTCAGCACAGATACGCAGTATTTT,CAWSVDFSTDTQYF
NA,TRBV2,TRBJ1-2,once,TGTGCCAGCAGTCCTCTTACAGCTTCCCAGGTGGATGGCTACACCTTC,CASSPLTASQVDGYTF
TRBD2,TRBV7-9,TRBJ2-1,NA,TGTGCCAGCAGCTTAGACGGGAGGTCCTACAATGAGCAGTTCTTC,CASSLDGRSYNEQFF
NA,TRBV10-1,TRBJ2-7,NA,TGCGCCAGCAGCAATGATGGCAGGACGCCCTACGAGCAGTACTTC,CASSNDGRTPYEQYF
NA,TRBV19,TRBJ2-2,few,TGTGCCAGTAGTGCCAACACCGGGGAGCTGTTTTTT,CASSANTGELFF
NA,TRBV7-2,TRBJ1-4,few,TGTGCCAGCAGCGGGGCCGGGATTGGTGAAAAACTGTTTTTT,CASSGAGIGEKLFF
TRBD1,TRBV7-9,TRBJ1-4,NA,TGTGCCAGCAGCTTGACAGGGGAATCCGAAAAACTGTTTTTT,CASSLTGESEKLFF
NA,TRBV30,TRBJ1-3,NA,TGTGCCTGTGGAGTTATTCTCTCTGGAAACACCATATATTTT,CACGVILSGNTIYF
NA,TRBV27,TRBJ2-2,NA,TGTGCCAGCAGTTTTTTCGCACCAAACACCGGGGAGCTGTTTTTT,CASSFFAPNTGELFF
NA,TRBV6-6,TRBJ2-7,NA,TGTGCCAGCAGGGAACCCGACGGTGTTCAGGGGTACTTC,CASREPDGVQGYF
TRBD2,TRBV6-1,TRBJ2-7,NA,TGTGCCAGCAGCGCCGCTAGCGGGACAAGATACGAGCAGTACTTC,CASSAASGTRYEQYF
NA,TRBV7-6,TRBJ2-3,once,TGTGCCAGCAGCTTAGGCCCCGAGGCAGATACGCAGTATTTT,CASSLGPEADTQYF
NA,TRBV5-4,TRBJ2-5,once,TGTGCCAGCAGCTCAACGATCCGACGGGCCCAAGAGACCCAGTACTTC,CASSSTIRRAQETQYF
TRBD2,TRBV5-6,TRBJ2-7,NA,TGTGCCAGCAGCTATACATCGACTAGCGGGAGCTACGAGCAGTACTTC,CASSYTSTSGSYEQYF
NA,TRBV6-5,TRBJ1-2,NA,TGTGCCAGCAGTTACCGGGCCAACTATGGCTACACCTTC,CASSYRANYGYTF
TRBD2,TRBV29-1,TRBJ2-7,NA,TGCAGCGTTGAACTAGCGGGAGAGATGCGCTACGAGCAGTACTTC,CSVELAGEMRYEQYF
NA,TRBV29-1,TRBJ1-1,NA,TGCAGCGTTGCCCCCCGGGAGTGGGACACTGAAGCTTTCTTT,CSVAPREWDTEAFF
TRBD1,TRBV29-1,TRBJ2-3,NA,TGCAGCGTGGGACAGAGGGCTATACTCACAGATACGCAGTATTTT,CSVGQRAILTDTQYF
TRBD1,TRBV7-9,TRBJ1-2,NA,TGTGCCTACGAAGGGACAGGGAATGACTATGGCTACACCTTC,CAYEGTGNDYGYTF
NA,TRBV11-3,TRBJ2-3,NA,TGTGCCAGCAGCTTAAAGCTGGGACGGTCAACCACAGATACGCAGTATTTT,CASSLKLGRSTTDTQYF
NA,TRBV30,TRBJ1-5,NA,TGTGCCTCTGGTGGAAGTGAGGGTCAGCCCCAGCATTTT,CASGGSEGQPQHF
NA,TRBV5-4,TRBJ1-2,NA,TGTGCCAGCAGCTTGGTGGCAGGGCCGCCTTATGGCTACACCTTC,CASSLVAGPPYGYTF
TRBD1,TRBV27,TRBJ2-1,NA,TGTGCCAGCAGTTTAGGGACAGGTTCCAATGAGCAGTTCTTC,CASSLGTGSNEQFF
TRBD1,TRBV30,TRBJ1-2,NA,TGTGCCTGGAGTGTCCCCAACCCGGGACAGTTGGGCTACACCTTC,CAWSVPNPGQLGYTF
NA,TRBV7-9,TRBJ1-1,NA,TGTGCCAGCAGCTTAGAGGGGAGACTGCAAGCTTTCTTT,CASSLEGRLQAFF
TRBD2,TRBV9,TRBJ2-1,NA,TGTGCCAGCAGTTCTAGCGGGGTAAATGAGCAGTTCTTC,CASSSSGVNEQFF
TRBD2,TRBV5-6,TRBJ2-5,NA,TGTGCCAGCAGCTCCCTAGCGGGAGTACAAGAGACCCAGTACTTC,CASSSLAGVQETQYF
NA,TRBV5-6,TRBJ2-1,NA,TGTGCCAGCAGCCGTCCCACAGGCGGGGCTCGGGAGCAGTTCTTC,CASSRPTGGAREQFF
NA,TRBV9,TRBJ2-1,once,TGTGCCAGCAGCGTACTAGCAGAGACTTACAATGAGCAGTTCTTC,CASSVLAETYNEQFF
NA,TRBV28,TRBJ1-1,NA,TGTGCCAGCCAGGCCGGCAGGTTCAGGTTCAGTGAAGCTTTCTTT,CASQAGRFRFSEAFF
NA,TRBV5-1,TRBJ1-3,NA,TGCGCCAGCAGCCTGGCCTCTGGAAACACCATATATTTT,CASSLASGNTIYF
TRBD2,TRBV10-2,TRBJ2-1,NA,TGCGCCAGCGGACTAGCGGGTCCCGACGGTGAGCAGTTCTTC,CASGLAGPDGEQFF
NA,TRBV10-1,TRBJ2-7,NA,TGCGCCAGCAGTCTCTTGGGGGAGAGAATCGACGAGCAGTACTTC,CASSLLGERIDEQYF
NA,TRBV4-2,TRBJ2-7,NA,TGTGCCAGCAGCCAAGAAAGGGGCGAGCAGTACTTC,CASSQERGEQYF
NA,TRBV10-3,TRBJ1-1,NA,TGTGCCATCAGTGAGGGCAGCCTGAACACTGAAGCTTTCTTT,CAISEGSLNTEAFF
NA,TRBV30,TRBJ2-3,NA,TGTGCCTCCCTCGGCGGAAGCACAGATACGCAGTATTTT,CASLGGSTDTQYF
NA,TRBV30,TRBJ2-2,NA,TGTGCCTGGGTTACGGGCAGTCCAACCGGGGAGCTGTTTTTT,CAWVTGSPTGELFF